A selection of T cell receptor beta chains follows, all from one sample in a study of spatial heterogeneity in lung cancer. TCRdb re-called the 5' RACE reads with MiXCR, one entry per CDR3 protein. This table holds about 120,000 distinct CDR3 sequences, roughly an eighth found once. The sequencing here drew on PBMCs, taken at follow-up. These receptors originate from a male donor with early-stage non-small cell lung cancer. The CDR3 runs from the conserved cysteine through the conserved F or W. The D gene is left open where the match is weak. Size is omitted from some rows. Given values are once, few, many or a class for expanded clones.

>14|TRBV20-1|TRBJ2-2|-|-
CSANRGTDTGELFF
>13|TRBV3-1|TRBJ2-3|-|many
CASSQGRVDTQYF
>14|TRBV10-3|TRBJ2-3|TRBD2|-
CAISNGGASDTQYF
>13|TRBV20-1|TRBJ1-2|TRBD1|few
CRPGQGGGYGYTF
>14|TRBV10-3|TRBJ1-2|-|many
CAISELGANYGYTF
>13|TRBV12-3/TRBV12-4|TRBJ1-1|TRBD1|few
CASSLTGATEAFF
>17|TRBV3-1|TRBJ1-1|-|many
CASSQGDLLTLNTEAFF
>17|TRBV28|TRBJ1-4|TRBD1|-
CASSLPRGQGVREKLFF
>16|TRBV5-4|TRBJ2-5|TRBD1|few
CASSLDVQGAWETQYF
>17|TRBV30|TRBJ2-7|TRBD1|many
CAWSVLRGTGESYEQYF
>13|TRBV5-6|TRBJ2-5|-|-
CASSFIRQETQYF
>15|TRBV19|TRBJ2-7|TRBD2|many
CASGTQRGDHYEQYF
>13|TRBV7-9|TRBJ1-3|-|few
CAGGGGSGNTIYF
>15|TRBV12-5|TRBJ2-3|-|many
CASGLGSSSTDTQYF
>19|TRBV18|TRBJ1-1|-|-
CASSPRPKKGSGTHTEAFF
>14|TRBV12-3/TRBV12-4|TRBJ2-5|-|-
CASSFGGAGETQYF
>12|TRBV3-1|TRBJ1-2|-|-
CASSQDNYGYTF
>13|TRBV15|TRBJ1-1|-|many
CATSSQGWTEAFF
>18|TRBV20-1|TRBJ2-7|-|few
CSARANSFRDTLTYEQYF
>13|TRBV18|TRBJ2-3|-|few
CASSDPSTDTQYF
>15|TRBV20-1|TRBJ2-1|-|many
CSARDVEGTYNEQFF
>14|TRBV27|TRBJ1-1|-|once
CASSHARRNTEAFF
>12|TRBV2|TRBJ2-3|-|-
CASRTYTDTQYF